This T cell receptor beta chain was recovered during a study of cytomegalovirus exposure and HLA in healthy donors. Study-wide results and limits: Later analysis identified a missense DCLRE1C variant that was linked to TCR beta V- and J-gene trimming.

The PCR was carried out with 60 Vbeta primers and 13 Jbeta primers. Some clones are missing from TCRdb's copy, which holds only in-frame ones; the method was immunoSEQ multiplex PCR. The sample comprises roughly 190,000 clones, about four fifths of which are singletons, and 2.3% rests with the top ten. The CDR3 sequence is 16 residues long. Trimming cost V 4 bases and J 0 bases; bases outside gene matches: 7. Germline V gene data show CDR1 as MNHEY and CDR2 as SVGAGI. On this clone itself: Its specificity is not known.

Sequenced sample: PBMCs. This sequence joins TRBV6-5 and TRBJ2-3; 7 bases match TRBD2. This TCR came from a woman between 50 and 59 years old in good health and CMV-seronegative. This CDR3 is CASSWGGGPSTDTQYF. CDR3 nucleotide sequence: TGTGCCAGCAGTTGGGGGGGAGGTCCTAGCACAGATACGCAGTATTTT.